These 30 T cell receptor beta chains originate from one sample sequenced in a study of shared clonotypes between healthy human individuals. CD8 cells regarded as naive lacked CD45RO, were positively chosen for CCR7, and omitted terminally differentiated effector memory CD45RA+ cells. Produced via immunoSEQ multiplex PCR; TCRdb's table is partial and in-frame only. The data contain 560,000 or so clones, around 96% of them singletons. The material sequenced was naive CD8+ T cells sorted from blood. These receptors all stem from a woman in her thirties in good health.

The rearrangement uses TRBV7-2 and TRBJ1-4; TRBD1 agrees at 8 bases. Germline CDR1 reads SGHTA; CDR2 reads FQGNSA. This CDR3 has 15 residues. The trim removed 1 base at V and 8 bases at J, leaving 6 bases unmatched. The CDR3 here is CASSLVQGAREKLFF. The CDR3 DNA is TGTGCCAGCAGCTTAGTTCAGGGGGCGAGGGAAAAACTGTTTTTT.

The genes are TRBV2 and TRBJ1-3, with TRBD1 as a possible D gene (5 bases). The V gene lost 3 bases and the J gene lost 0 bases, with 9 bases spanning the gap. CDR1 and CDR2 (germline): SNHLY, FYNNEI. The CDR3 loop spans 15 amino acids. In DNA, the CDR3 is TGTGCCAGCAGTGACAGGGTCTACTCTGGAAACACCATATATTTT. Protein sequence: CASSDRVYSGNTIYF.

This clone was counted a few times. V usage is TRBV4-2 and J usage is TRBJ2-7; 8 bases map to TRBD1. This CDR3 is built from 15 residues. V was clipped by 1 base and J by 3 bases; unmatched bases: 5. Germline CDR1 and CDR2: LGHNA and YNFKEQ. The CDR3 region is CASSQGRGQVYEQYF. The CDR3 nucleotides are TGTGCCAGCAGCCAAGGACGGGGACAGGTCTACGAGCAGTACTTC.

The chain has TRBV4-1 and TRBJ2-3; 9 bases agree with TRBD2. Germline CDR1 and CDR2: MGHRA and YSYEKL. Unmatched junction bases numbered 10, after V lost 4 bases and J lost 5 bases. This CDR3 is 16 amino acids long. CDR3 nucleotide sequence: TGCGCCAGCAGCCTTTTAGCGGGAGTTAGAGGAGATACGCAGTATTTT. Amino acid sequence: CASSLLAGVRGDTQYF.

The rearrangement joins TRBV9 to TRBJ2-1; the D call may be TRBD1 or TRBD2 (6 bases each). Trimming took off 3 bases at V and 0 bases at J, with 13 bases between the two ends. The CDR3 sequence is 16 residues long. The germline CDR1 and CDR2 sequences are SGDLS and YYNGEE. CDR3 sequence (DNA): TGTGCCAGCAGCGGCGGGGCAGGGGACTCCTACAATGAGCAGTTCTTC. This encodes CASSGGAGDSYNEQFF.

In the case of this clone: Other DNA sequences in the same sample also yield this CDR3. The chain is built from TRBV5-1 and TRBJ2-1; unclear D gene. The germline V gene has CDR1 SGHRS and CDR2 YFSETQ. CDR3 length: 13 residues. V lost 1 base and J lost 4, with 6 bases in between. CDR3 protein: CASSLNGYNEQFF. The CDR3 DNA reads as TGCGCCAGCAGCTTGAACGGGTACAATGAGCAGTTCTTC.

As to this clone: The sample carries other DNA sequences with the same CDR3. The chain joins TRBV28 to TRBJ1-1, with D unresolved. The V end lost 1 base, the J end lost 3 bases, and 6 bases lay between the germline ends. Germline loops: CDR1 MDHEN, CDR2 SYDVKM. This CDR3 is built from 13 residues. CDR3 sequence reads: CASSLLWDTEAFF. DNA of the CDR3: TGTGCCAGCAGTTTATTGTGGGACACTGAAGCTTTCTTT.

The CDR3 loop is CASSPTRTGYEQYF. DNA of the CDR3: TGTGCCAGCAGCCCTACTAGGACAGGCTACGAGCAGTACTTC. This chain links TRBV28 with TRBJ2-7, with TRBD1 identical over 7 bases. V lost 6 bases to trimming and J lost 3 bases; unmatched junction nucleotides: 8. This CDR3 region has 14 residues. Germline V gene lookup returns CDR1 MDHEN and CDR2 SYDVKM.

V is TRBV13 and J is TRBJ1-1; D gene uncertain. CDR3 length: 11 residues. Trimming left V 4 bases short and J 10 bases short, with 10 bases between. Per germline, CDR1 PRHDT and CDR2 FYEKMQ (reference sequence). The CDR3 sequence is CASSSEGRAFF. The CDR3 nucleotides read TGTGCCAGCAGCTCCGAGGGTAGAGCTTTCTTT. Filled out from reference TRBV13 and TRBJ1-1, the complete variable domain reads AAGVIQSPRHLIKEKRETATLKCYPIPRHDTVYWYQQGPGQDPQFLISFYEKMQSDKGSIPDRFSAQQFSDYHSELNMSSLELGDSALYFCASSSEGRAFFGQGTRLTVV.

The CDR3: CASSPYQGTNTEAFF. For the CDR3, the DNA is TGTGCCAGCAGTCCATATCAGGGGACGAACACTGAAGCTTTCTTT. This chain joins TRBV27 and TRBJ1-1; D perhaps matches TRBD1 (6 bases). Germline values: CDR1 MNHEY, CDR2 SMNVEV (reference sequence). The CDR3 loop spans 15 amino acids. V lost 5 bases and J 1 base, leaving 14 bases between the germline ends.

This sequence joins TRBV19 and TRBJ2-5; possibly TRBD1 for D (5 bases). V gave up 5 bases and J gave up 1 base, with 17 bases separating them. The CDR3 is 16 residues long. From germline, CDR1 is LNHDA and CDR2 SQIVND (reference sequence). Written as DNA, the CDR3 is TGTGCCAGTAGTGGCCGGGCCGTGGGGCCCCAAGAGACCCAGTACTTC. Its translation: CASSGRAVGPQETQYF.

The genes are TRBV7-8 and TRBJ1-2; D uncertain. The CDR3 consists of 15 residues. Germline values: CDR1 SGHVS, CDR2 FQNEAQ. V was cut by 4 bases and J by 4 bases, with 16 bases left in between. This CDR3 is CASSYLAARFYGYTF. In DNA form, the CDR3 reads TGTGCCAGCAGCTATCTCGCCGCCAGGTTCTATGGCTACACCTTC.

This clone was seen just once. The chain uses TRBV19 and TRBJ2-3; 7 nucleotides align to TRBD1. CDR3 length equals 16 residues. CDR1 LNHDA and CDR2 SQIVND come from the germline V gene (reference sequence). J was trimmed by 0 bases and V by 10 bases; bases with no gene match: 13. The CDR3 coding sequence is TGTGCCACTAGGGACAGTCTTTATACTAGCACAGATACGCAGTATTTT. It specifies CATRDSLYTSTDTQYF.

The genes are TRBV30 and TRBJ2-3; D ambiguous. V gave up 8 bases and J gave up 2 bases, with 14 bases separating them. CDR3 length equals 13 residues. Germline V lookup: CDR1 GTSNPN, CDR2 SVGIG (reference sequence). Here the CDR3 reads CARSVDATDTQYF. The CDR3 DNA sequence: TGTGCCCGATCTGTGGACGCCACAGATACGCAGTATTTT.

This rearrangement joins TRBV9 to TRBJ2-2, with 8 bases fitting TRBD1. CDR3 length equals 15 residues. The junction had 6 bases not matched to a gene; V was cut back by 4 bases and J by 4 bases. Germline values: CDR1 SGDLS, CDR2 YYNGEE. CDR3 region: CASSPWTGFTGELFF. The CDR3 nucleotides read TGTGCCAGCAGCCCGTGGACAGGGTTCACCGGGGAGCTGTTTTTT.

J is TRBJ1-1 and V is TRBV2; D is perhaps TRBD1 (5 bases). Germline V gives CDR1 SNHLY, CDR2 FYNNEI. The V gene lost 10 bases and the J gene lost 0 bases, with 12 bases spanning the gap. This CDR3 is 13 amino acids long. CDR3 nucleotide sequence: TGTGCCACGAAGGGGCAGGTGAACACTGAAGCTTTCTTT. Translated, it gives CATKGQVNTEAFF.

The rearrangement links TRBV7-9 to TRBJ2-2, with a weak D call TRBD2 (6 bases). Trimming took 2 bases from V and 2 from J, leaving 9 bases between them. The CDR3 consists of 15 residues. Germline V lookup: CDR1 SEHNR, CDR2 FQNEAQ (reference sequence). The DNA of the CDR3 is TGTGCCAGCAGCTTAATTAGCGGAAACACCGGGGAGCTGTTTTTT. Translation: CASSLISGNTGELFF.

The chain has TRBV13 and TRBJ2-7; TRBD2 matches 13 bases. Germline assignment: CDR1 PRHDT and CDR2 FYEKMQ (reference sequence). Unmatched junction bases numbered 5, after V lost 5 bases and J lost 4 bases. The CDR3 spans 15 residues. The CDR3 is CASSPGLAGEYEQYF. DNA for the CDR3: TGTGCCAGCAGCCCTGGACTAGCGGGAGAATACGAGCAGTACTTC. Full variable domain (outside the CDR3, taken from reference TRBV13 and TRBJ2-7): AAGVIQSPRHLIKEKRETATLKCYPIPRHDTVYWYQQGPGQDPQFLISFYEKMQSDKGSIPDRFSAQQFSDYHSELNMSSLELGDSALYFCASSPGLAGEYEQYFGPGTRLTVT.

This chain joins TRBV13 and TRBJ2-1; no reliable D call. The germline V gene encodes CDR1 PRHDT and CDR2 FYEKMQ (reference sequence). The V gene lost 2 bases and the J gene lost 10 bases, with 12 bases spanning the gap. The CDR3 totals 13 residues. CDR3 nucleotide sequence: TGTGCCAGCAGCTTAAGAAGCGAGATCGAGCAGTTCTTC. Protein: CASSLRSEIEQFF.

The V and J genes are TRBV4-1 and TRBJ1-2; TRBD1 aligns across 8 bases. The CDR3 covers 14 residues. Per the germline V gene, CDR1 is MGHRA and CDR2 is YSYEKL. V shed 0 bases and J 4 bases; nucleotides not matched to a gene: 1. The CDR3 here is CASSQEGTGYGYTF. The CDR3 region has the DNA TGCGCCAGCAGCCAAGAAGGGACAGGCTATGGCTACACCTTC.

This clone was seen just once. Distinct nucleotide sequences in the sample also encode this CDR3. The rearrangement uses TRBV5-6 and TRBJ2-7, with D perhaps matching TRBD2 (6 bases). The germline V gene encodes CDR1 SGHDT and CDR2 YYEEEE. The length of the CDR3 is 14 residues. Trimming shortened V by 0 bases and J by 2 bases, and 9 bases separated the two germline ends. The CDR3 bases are TGTGCCAGCAGCTTGGGTAGCGGAACCTACGAGCAGTACTTC. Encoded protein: CASSLGSGTYEQYF.

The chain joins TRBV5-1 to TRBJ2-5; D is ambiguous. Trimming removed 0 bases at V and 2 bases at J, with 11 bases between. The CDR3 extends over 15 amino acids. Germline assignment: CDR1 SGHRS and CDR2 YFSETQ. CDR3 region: CASSLGGDGQETQYF. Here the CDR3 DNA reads TGCGCCAGCAGCTTGGGAGGTGATGGACAAGAGACCCAGTACTTC.

CDR3 nucleotides: TGTGCCACCTCCGCAGAGAGCTCCTACAATGAGCAGTTCTTC. Residues: CATSAESSYNEQFF. The rearrangement joins TRBV19 to TRBJ2-1; D not certain. V dropped 10 bases and J dropped 0 bases, with 13 bases sitting between them. Germline lookup yields CDR1 LNHDA and CDR2 SQIVND (reference sequence). CDR3 length: 14 amino acids.

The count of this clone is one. The CDR3 bases are TGCGCCAGCAGCCAAGAACTAGCGGGAGGTACAGATACGCAGTATTTT. Residues: CASSQELAGGTDTQYF. The rearrangement links TRBV4-1 to TRBJ2-3, with TRBD2 identical over 12 bases. This CDR3 is built from 16 residues. Germline values: CDR1 MGHRA, CDR2 YSYEKL. V was clipped by 0 bases and J by 3 bases; unmatched bases: 1.

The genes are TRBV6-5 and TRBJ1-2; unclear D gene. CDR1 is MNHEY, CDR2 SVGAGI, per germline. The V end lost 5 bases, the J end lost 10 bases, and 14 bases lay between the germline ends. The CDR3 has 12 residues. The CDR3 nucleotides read TGTGCCAGCAGTCACCCGCCGAGGGACTACACCTTC. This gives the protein CASSHPPRDYTF.

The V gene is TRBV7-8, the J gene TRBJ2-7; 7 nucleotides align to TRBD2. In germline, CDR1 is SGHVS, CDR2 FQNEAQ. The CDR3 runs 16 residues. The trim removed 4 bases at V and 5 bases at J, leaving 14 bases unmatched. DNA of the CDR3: TGTGCCAGCAGCTACCGACTAGCTACCCAGGTCAACGAGCAGTACTTC. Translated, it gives CASSYRLATQVNEQYF.

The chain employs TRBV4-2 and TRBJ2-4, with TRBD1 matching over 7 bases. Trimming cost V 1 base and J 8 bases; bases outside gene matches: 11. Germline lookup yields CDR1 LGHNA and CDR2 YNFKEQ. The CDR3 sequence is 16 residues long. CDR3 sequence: CASSQVVRGRWDIQYF. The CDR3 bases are TGTGCCAGCAGCCAAGTCGTAAGGGGGCGTTGGGACATTCAGTACTTC.

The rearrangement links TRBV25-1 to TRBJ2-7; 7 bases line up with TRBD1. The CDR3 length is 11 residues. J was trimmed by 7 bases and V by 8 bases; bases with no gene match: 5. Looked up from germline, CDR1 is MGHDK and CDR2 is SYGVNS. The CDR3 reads CASEGAGEQYF. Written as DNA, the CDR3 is TGTGCCAGCGAGGGGGCTGGGGAGCAGTACTTC.

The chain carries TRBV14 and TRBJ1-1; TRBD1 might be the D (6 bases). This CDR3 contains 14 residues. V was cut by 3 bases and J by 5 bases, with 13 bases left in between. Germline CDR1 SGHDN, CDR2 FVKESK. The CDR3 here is CASSHPTGLTEAFF. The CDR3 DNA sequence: TGTGCCAGCAGCCACCCCACAGGGCTTACTGAAGCTTTCTTT.

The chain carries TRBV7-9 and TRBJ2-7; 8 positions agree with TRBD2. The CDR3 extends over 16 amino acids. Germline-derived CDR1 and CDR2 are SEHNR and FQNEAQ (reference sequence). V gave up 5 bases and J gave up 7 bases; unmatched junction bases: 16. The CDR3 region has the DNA TGTGCCAGCAGCCTTTTGTTGGTAGCGGGACCTTTGGAGCAGTACTTC. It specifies CASSLLLVAGPLEQYF.